This T cell receptor (beta chain) was captured by sequencing in a study of technical replicates of blood from four donors. V lost 9 bases and J lost 6, with 21 bases in between. Looked up from germline, CDR1 is MNHNY and CDR2 is SVGAGI (reference sequence). The CDR3 has 14 residues. Sequenced by immunoSEQ multiplex PCR; TCRdb stores in-frame clones only, minus some. This sample yields 60,000 to 65,000 clones, of which about 89% are seen a single time; about 5.2% belongs to the top ten. The sequenced sample consisted of PBMCs. This chain connects TRBV6-6 to TRBJ2-7; D is possibly TRBD2 (6 bases). This receptor was identified in a human donor in good health. Some clones in this sample may be carry-over from other donors' samples. CDR3 sequence: CASSSGDWLIEQYF. The CDR3 nucleotides read TGTGCCAGTTCCTCTGGGGACTGGTTAATCGAGCAGTACTTC.